This TCR beta chain was observed in a study of breast tumors, draining lymph nodes, adjacent tissues. A single record per CDR3 protein comes from TCRdb applying MiXCR to the multiplex PCR reads. The sample holds some 83,000 distinct CDR3 sequences, roughly 19% seen once. The lymph nodes were axillary draining lymph nodes from breast cancer patients. This clonotype was recorded once. Germline CDR1 reads MNHNS; CDR2 reads SASEGT. Losses at the gene ends were 0 bases for V and 8 bases for J; bases not matched to a gene: 6. This CDR3 contains 15 residues. This TCR was sampled from a female donor with breast cancer. Some clones in this sample may be carry-over from other donors' samples. The chain employs TRBV6-1 and TRBJ2-1; TRBD2 matches 8 bases. The sequenced sample was axillary lymph node tissue. The CDR3 loop is CASSEASGSSDEQFF. The CDR3 DNA sequence: TGTGCCAGCAGTGAAGCCAGCGGGAGCTCCGATGAGCAGTTCTTC.